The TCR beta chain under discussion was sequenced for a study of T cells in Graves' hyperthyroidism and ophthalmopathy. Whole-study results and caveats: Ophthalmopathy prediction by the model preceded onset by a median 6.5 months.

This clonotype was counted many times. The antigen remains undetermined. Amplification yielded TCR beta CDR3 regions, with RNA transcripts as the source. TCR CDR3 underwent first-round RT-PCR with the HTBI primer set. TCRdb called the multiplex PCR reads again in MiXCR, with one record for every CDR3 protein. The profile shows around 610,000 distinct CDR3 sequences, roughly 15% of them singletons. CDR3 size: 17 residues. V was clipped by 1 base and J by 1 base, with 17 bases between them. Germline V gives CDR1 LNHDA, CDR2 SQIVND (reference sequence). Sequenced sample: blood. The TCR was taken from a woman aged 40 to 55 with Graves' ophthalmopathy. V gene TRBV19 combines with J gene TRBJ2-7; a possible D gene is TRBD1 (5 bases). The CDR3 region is CASSIASGQFESYEQYF. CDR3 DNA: TGTGCCAGTAGTATAGCGTCAGGACAATTTGAATCCTACGAGCAGTACTTC.